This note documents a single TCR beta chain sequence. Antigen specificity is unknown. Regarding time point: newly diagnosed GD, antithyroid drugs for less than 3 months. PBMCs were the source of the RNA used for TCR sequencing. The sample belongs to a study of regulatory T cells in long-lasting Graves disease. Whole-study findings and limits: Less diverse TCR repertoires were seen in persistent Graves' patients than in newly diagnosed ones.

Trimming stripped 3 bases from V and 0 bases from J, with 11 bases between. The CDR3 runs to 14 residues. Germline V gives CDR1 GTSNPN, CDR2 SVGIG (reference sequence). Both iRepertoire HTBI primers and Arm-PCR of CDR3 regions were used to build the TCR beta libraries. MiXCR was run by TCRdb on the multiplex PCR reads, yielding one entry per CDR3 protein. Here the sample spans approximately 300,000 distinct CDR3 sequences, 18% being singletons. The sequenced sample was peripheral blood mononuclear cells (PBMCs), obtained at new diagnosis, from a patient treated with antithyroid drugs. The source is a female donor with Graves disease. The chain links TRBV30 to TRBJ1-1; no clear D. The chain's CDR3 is CAWSGQYMNTEAFF. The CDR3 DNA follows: TGTGCCTGGAGCGGGCAATACATGAACACTGAAGCTTTCTTT.